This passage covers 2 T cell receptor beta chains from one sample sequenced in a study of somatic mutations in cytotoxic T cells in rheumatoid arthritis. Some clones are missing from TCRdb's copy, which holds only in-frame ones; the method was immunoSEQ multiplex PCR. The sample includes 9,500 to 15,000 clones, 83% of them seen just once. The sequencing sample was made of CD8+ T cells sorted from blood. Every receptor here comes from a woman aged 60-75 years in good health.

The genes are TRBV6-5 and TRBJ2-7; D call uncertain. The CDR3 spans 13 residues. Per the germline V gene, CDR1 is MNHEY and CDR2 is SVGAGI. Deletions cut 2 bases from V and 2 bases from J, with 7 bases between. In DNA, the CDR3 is TGTGCCAGCAGTTACCCAGGTACCTACGAGCAGTACTTC. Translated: CASSYPGTYEQYF.

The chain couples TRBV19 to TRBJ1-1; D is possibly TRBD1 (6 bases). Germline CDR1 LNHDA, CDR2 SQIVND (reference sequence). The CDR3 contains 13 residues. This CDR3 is CAIRDTTRREAFF. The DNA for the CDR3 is TGTGCAATACGGGACACTACGCGGCGTGAAGCTTTCTTT.